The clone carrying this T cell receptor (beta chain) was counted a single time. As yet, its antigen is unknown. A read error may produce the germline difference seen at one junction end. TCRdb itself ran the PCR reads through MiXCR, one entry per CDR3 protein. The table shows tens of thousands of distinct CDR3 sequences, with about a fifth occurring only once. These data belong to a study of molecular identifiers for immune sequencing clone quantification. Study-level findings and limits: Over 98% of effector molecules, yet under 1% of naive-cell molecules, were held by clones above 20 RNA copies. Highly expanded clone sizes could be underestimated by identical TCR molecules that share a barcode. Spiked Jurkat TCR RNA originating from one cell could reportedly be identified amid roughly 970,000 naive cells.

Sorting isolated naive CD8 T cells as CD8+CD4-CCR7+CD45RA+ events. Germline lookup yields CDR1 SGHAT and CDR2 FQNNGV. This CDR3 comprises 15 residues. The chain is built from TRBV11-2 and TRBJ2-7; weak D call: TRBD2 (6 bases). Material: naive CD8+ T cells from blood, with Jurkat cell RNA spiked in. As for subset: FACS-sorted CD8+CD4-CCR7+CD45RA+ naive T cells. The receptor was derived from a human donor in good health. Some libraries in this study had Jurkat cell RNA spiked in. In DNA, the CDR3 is TGTGTCAGCAGCCTGGGTGCGGGACCGACTACGAGGGAGTACTTC. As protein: CVSSLGAGPTTREYF.